This T cell receptor (beta chain) is from a study of blood T cell repertoires in COVID-19. The CDR3 totals 17 residues. Germline V gene sequence: CDR1 LNHDA, CDR2 SQIVND (reference sequence). The ends lost 6 bases at V and 0 bases at J; junction bases unmatched: 10. Measured with immunoSEQ multiplex PCR; TCRdb has only the in-frame clones, and not every one. The sample carries some 200,000 clones, around 84% recorded once. This clone occurred a few times. Sequenced: peripheral blood. The chain couples TRBV19 to TRBJ1-3; TRBD1 aligns across 8 bases. The sequence was obtained from an elderly man with acute or convalescent COVID-19. The CDR3 is CASSLSQGAHSGNTIYF. Here the CDR3 DNA reads TGTGCCAGTAGCCTCTCCCAGGGGGCGCACTCTGGAAACACCATATATTTT.